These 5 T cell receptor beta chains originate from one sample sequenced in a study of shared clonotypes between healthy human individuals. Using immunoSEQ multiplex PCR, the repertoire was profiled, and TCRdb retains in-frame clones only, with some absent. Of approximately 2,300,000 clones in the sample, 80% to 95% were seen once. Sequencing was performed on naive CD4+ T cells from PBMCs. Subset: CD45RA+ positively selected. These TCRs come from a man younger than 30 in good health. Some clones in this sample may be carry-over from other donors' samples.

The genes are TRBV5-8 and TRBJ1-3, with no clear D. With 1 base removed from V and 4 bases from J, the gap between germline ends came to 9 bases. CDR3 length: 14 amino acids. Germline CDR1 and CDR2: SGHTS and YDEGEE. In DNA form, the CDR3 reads TGTGCCAGCAGCTTGCGGCCGAGGGGAAACACCATATATTTT. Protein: CASSLRPRGNTIYF.

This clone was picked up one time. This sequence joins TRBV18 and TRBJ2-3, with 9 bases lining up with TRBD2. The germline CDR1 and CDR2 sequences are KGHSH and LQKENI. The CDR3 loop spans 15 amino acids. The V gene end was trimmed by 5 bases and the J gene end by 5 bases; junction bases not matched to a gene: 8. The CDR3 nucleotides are TGTGCCAGCTCAGAGACTAGCGGTGGCGGAGATACGCAGTATTTT. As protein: CASSETSGGGDTQYF.

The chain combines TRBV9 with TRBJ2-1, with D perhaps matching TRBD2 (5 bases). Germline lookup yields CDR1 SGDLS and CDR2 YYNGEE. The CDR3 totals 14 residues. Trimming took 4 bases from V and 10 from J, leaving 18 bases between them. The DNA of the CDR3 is TGTGCCAGCAGCCCGCTAGCAGGTTTTGGGGAGCAGTTCTTC. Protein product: CASSPLAGFGEQFF.

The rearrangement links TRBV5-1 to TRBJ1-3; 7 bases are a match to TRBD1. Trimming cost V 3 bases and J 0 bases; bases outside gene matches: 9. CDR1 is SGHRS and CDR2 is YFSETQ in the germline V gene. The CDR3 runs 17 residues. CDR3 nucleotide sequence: TGCGCCAGCAGCTCCACCTTGACAGGGAACTCTGGAAACACCATATATTTT. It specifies CASSSTLTGNSGNTIYF.

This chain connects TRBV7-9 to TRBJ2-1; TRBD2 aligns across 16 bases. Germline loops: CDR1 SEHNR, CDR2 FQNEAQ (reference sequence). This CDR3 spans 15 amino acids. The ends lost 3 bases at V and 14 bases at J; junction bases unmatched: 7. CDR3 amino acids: CASSLGLAGGPLEFF. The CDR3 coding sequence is TGTGCCAGCAGCTTGGGACTAGCGGGAGGGCCCTTGGAGTTCTTC. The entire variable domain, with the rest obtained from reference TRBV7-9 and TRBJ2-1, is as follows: DTGVSQNPRHKITKRGQNVTFRCDPISEHNRLYWYRQTLGQGPEFLTYFQNEAQLEKSRLLSDRFSAERPKGSFSTLEIQRTEQGDSAMYLCASSLGLAGGPLEFFGPGTRLTVL.